The entry below describes one T cell receptor (beta chain). Antigen: not known. This specimen comes from a study of identical twins. TCRdb called the 5' RACE reads again in MiXCR, with one record for every CDR3 protein. The table shows 410,000 or so distinct CDR3 sequences, with about 18% occurring only once. Study-level results: Twin pairs' shared out-of-frame alpha sequences were enriched in low generation probability.

The CDR3 totals 17 residues. Trimming stripped 0 bases from V and 7 bases from J, with 21 bases between. CDR1 LGHNA and CDR2 YSLEER come from the germline V gene. J is TRBJ2-5 and V is TRBV4-3; D might be TRBD1 (5 bases). The sample was naive T cells sorted from blood. This TCR was sampled from a man aged 50-59 years in good health. CDR3 DNA sequence: TGCGCCAGCAGCCAAGACCCGTCACTTACAGGCTCTGGGACCCAGTACTTC. This codes for CASSQDPSLTGSGTQYF.